A single sample is the source of the 21 T cell receptor beta chains below, sequenced in a study of T cells after yellow fever vaccination. TCRdb reprocessed the 5' RACE reads via MiXCR and lists one record per CDR3 protein. The sample records around 500,000 distinct CDR3 sequences, 20% to 25% being singletons. This specimen consisted of PBMCs, obtained approximately 22 days after the first yellow fever vaccination. The source is a man aged 18 to 30 who received the YFV17D yellow fever vaccine.

The chain links TRBV18 to TRBJ1-4; 8 bases line up with TRBD1. The CDR3 covers 15 residues. From germline, CDR1 is KGHSH and CDR2 LQKENI. J gave up 5 bases and V 6 bases, and 8 bases lay outside the gene matches. The CDR3, as DNA: TGTGCCAGCTCGCGAGGGACAGGCCTCAATGAAAAACTGTTTTTT. Encoded protein: CASSRGTGLNEKLFF.

The gene calls are TRBV6-2 or TRBV6-3 and TRBJ2-1; weak D call: TRBD1 (5 bases). Trimming pared 7 bases from V and 2 bases from J, leaving 18 bases between. This CDR3 region has 16 residues. Per germline, CDR1 MNHEY and CDR2 SVGEGT. The CDR3 DNA is TGTGCCAGCACCAAGACAGCACTAAAAGCCTACAATGAGCAGTTCTTC. Protein sequence: CASTKTALKAYNEQFF.

This clonotype has just a few counts. This chain links TRBV5-1 with TRBJ1-5; D unresolved. CDR1 and CDR2 (germline): SGHRS, YFSETQ. There are 16 residues in the CDR3. V was clipped by 4 bases and J by 0 bases, with 14 bases between them. The CDR3 loop is CASSILPGNSNQPQHF. The DNA for the CDR3 is TGCGCCAGCAGCATATTACCTGGGAATAGCAATCAGCCCCAGCATTTT.

CDR3 protein: CASSLGLASREQFF. In nucleotides, the CDR3 is TGTGCCAGCAGCTTAGGGTTGGCTTCGCGTGAGCAGTTCTTC. This chain links TRBV11-2 with TRBJ2-1; the D is unclear. Trimming took off 1 base at V and 9 bases at J, with 13 bases between the two ends. The CDR3 runs to 14 residues. Germline V lookup: CDR1 SGHAT, CDR2 FQNNGV. Supplemented by reference TRBV11-2 and TRBJ2-1, the full variable domain reads EAGVAQSPRYKIIEKRQSVAFWCNPISGHATLYWYQQILGQGPKLLIQFQNNGVVDDSQLPKDRFSAERLKGVDSTLKIQPAKLEDSAVYLCASSLGLASREQFFGPGTRLTVL.

The chain is built from TRBV20-1 and TRBJ2-7; D is undetermined. The CDR3 consists of 11 residues. Trimming took off 3 bases at V and 1 base at J, with 4 bases between the two ends. Germline V gene data show CDR1 as DFQATT and CDR2 as SNEGSKA (reference sequence). CDR3 region: CSARRSYEQYV. The CDR3 bases are TGCAGTGCTAGGCGATCCTACGAGCAGTACGTC.

This clonotype was observed a few times. The chain recombines TRBV5-1 with TRBJ1-5, with D perhaps matching TRBD1 (5 bases). Germline CDR1 is SGHRS and CDR2 is YFSETQ. CDR3 length equals 15 residues. V was clipped by 0 bases and J by 7 bases, with 14 bases between them. For the CDR3, the DNA is TGCGCCAGCAGCTTGGATCCGGGGGTGAGGCAGCCCCAGCATTTT. It yields the protein CASSLDPGVRQPQHF.

This clonotype was seen a few times. The chain recombines TRBV5-1 with TRBJ1-1; D may be TRBD1 (6 bases). Between the trimmed V and J ends, which lost 0 bases and 0 bases, there was a span of 18 bases. Per the germline V gene, CDR1 is SGHRS and CDR2 is YFSETQ. This CDR3 comprises 18 residues. In nucleotides, the CDR3 is TGCGCCAGCAGCTTGGGCCCTACAGGGTTGGCGGTGAACACTGAAGCTTTCTTT. It encodes CASSLGPTGLAVNTEAFF.

The V and J genes are TRBV15 and TRBJ2-1; unclear D gene. Per the germline V gene, CDR1 is LNHNV and CDR2 is YYDKDF (reference sequence). The CDR3 is 13 amino acids. Trimming took 2 bases from V and 7 from J, leaving 9 bases between them. The CDR3 is CATSRPFQNEQFF. The CDR3 DNA is TGTGCCACCAGCAGACCCTTCCAGAATGAGCAGTTCTTC.

This clonotype was counted a few times. The rearrangement links TRBV29-1 to TRBJ2-7; TRBD1 aligns across 10 bases. V lost 7 bases and J lost 9; bases outside the gene matches: 9. The CDR3 is made up of 12 amino acids. The germline V gene has CDR1 SQVTM and CDR2 ANQGSEA. This CDR3 reads CSATGQGQGQYF. Written as DNA, the CDR3 is TGCAGCGCTACGGGACAGGGGCAGGGGCAGTACTTC.

V and J are TRBV12-3 or TRBV12-4 and TRBJ2-1, with D possibly TRBD1 on 5 matching bases. CDR3 length equals 14 residues. V dropped 5 bases and J dropped 6 bases, with 14 bases sitting between them. Written as DNA, the CDR3 is TGTGCCAGCAGTCTATTGGTACAGGTCAATGAGCAGTTCTTC. This codes for CASSLLVQVNEQFF.

The rearrangement links TRBV12-3 or TRBV12-4 to TRBJ2-6; TRBD2 is a possible D gene (7 bases). Trimming left V 5 bases short and J 4 bases short, with 18 bases between. The CDR3 totals 17 residues. CDR3 protein: CASSLLGGTTGANVLTF. The CDR3 DNA is TGTGCCAGCAGTCTCCTGGGGGGGACAACGGGGGCCAACGTCCTGACTTTC.

The gene calls are TRBV5-4 and TRBJ2-5; possibly TRBD1 for D (6 bases). Germline CDR1 reads SGHNT; CDR2 reads YYREEE (reference sequence). The CDR3 length is 13 residues. V lost 5 bases, J lost 5 bases, and 13 bases lay in between. The CDR3 here is CASRATGQETQYF. The CDR3 DNA is TGTGCCAGCAGAGCTACAGGGCAGGAGACCCAGTACTTC.

This clonotype showed up many times. The CDR3 DNA reads as TGTGCCAGCAGTGCTCCCACCCCGCATGAGCAGTTCTTC. Amino acid sequence: CASSAPTPHEQFF. The gene calls are TRBV2 and TRBJ2-1; D is uncertain. The CDR3 extends over 13 amino acids. V was pared by 4 bases and J by 8 bases, with 12 bases between. Germline V gene lookup returns CDR1 SNHLY and CDR2 FYNNEI.

The chain carries TRBV21-1 and TRBJ2-7; TRBD1 is the table's D call, not checked against the DNA. TRBV21-1 constitutes a pseudogene. There are 12 residues in the CDR3. The CDR3 DNA is TGTGCCAGCCACCGCCCCGCCTACGAGCAGTACGTC. The encoded protein is CASHRPAYEQYV.

The table lists this clonotype with a few counts. The chain joins TRBV6-6 to TRBJ1-4, with a possible D match to TRBD1 (6 bases). The CDR3 is 13 residues long. V was cut by 8 bases and J by 5 bases, with 12 bases left in between. Germline V gene sequence: CDR1 MNHNY, CDR2 SVGAGI (reference sequence). In nucleotides, the CDR3 is TGTGCCAGCCTCGGGGGGCTAAATGAAAAACTGTTTTTT. Amino acid sequence: CASLGGLNEKLFF.

On this clonotype: A much bigger clone sits one base away, suggesting this may be a read error. The gene calls are TRBV5-1 and TRBJ2-1, with TRBD1 matching over 8 bases. The ends lost 2 bases at V and 6 bases at J; junction bases unmatched: 10. Germline values: CDR1 SGHRS, CDR2 YFSETQ. This CDR3 contains 16 residues. The CDR3 coding sequence is TGCGCCAGCAGCTTCTCAGGGGGCGAATCAAGCAATGAGCAGTTCTTC. Protein: CASSFSGGESSNEQFF.

This clonotype has just a few counts. The chain joins TRBV5-1 to TRBJ1-4; D possibly corresponds to TRBD1 (5 bases). Germline V gene sequence: CDR1 SGHRS, CDR2 YFSETQ. The V end lost 5 bases, the J end lost 0 bases, and 17 bases lay between the germline ends. This CDR3 contains 17 residues. The DNA of the CDR3 is TGCGCCAGCAGTTTTGGACACTCAGATGCAACTAATGAAAAACTGTTTTTT. This encodes CASSFGHSDATNEKLFF.

The V call is TRBV20-1, the J call TRBJ2-3, with TRBD2 identical over 8 bases. This CDR3 comprises 15 residues. Germline loops: CDR1 DFQATT, CDR2 SNEGSKA (reference sequence). Trimming cost V 6 bases and J 1 base; bases outside gene matches: 9. For the CDR3, the DNA is TGCAGTGCCGGACCGACTAGCGTGGGCACAGATACGCAGTATTTT. This gives the protein CSAGPTSVGTDTQYF.

This clonotype was counted only a few times. The J gene is TRBJ2-5, the V gene TRBV7-2; 8 bases align to TRBD2. Germline V lookup: CDR1 SGHTA, CDR2 FQGNSA. After removal of 5 bases from V and 1 base from J, the junction contained 12 bases not matched to a gene. The CDR3 sequence is 17 residues long. The DNA of the CDR3 is TGTGCCAGCAGCGGACCTTTTGGCGGGGGGTTCCAAGAGACCCAGTACTTC. Protein product: CASSGPFGGGFQETQYF.

This clonotype was seen many times. The chain couples TRBV5-6 to TRBJ2-1, with no clear D. In germline, CDR1 is SGHDT, CDR2 YYEEEE. With 3 bases removed from V and 1 base from J, the gap between germline ends came to 11 bases. The CDR3 spans 15 residues. Here the CDR3 reads CASSSYDSSYNEQFF. In DNA, the CDR3 is TGTGCCAGCAGCTCATATGACTCGTCCTACAATGAGCAGTTCTTC.

This chain connects TRBV19 to TRBJ2-3; D is possibly TRBD1 or TRBD2 (5 bases each). Trimming shortened V by 6 bases and J by 4 bases, and 23 bases separated the two germline ends. The CDR3 consists of 17 residues. Germline CDR1 is LNHDA and CDR2 is SQIVND (reference sequence). The CDR3 loop reads CASRPLGTREGADTQYF. The DNA of the CDR3 is TGTGCCAGTAGACCTTTAGGGACCCGCGAAGGGGCAGATACGCAGTATTTT.